The rows below give T cell receptor beta chains drawn from one sample of a study of PD-L1 blockade in urothelial cancer. TCRdb keeps only in-frame clones here, not all; method: immunoSEQ multiplex PCR. This sample has under 150,000 clones; 75% to 90% occur once, and the top ten carry around 1.7%. The sample consisted of PBMCs, taken around atezolizumab (anti-PD-L1) treatment. The receptors come from a man between 60 and 70 years old with urothelial cancer. Each CDR3 is given with its conserved first and last residue. Each record gives: D gene, clone size, J gene, V gene, CDR3 DNA, CDR3 protein. A D gene is named only where the DNA matches it firmly. Where a row states a size, it is once, few, many or the class of an expanded clone; other rows omit it.

D: TRBD1
size: NA
J: TRBJ2-1
V: TRBV11-2
DNA: TGTGCCAGCAGCCAGGGGGATGAGCAGTTCTTC
CDR3: CASSQGDEQFF

D: TRBD1
size: NA
J: TRBJ2-1
V: TRBV13
DNA: TGTGCCAGCAGCTTTGGACAGGGGGCGCAGGATGAGCAGTTCTTC
CDR3: CASSFGQGAQDEQFF

D: NA
size: few
J: TRBJ1-5
V: TRBV7-2
DNA: TGTGCCAGCAGCTTAGAGCAGGCCGGGCCCCAGCATTTT
CDR3: CASSLEQAGPQHF

D: TRBD1
size: NA
J: TRBJ2-1
V: TRBV5-1
DNA: TGCGCCAGCAGCTTGGCCGGGACAGGGGCCTACAATGAGCAGTTCTTC
CDR3: CASSLAGTGAYNEQFF

D: NA
size: NA
J: TRBJ1-1
V: TRBV19
DNA: TGTGCCAGTAGACCCGGGAGAACTGGCACTGAAGCTTTCTTT
CDR3: CASRPGRTGTEAFF

D: NA
size: NA
J: TRBJ2-7
V: TRBV6-1
DNA: TGTGCCAGCAGTGAAGGCCTAAGGAGGAACTCCTACGAGCAGTACTTC
CDR3: CASSEGLRRNSYEQYF

D: TRBD2
size: NA
J: TRBJ2-7
V: TRBV9
DNA: TGTGCCAGCAGCGTAATGACTAGCGGGAACTACGAGCAGTACTTC
CDR3: CASSVMTSGNYEQYF

D: TRBD1
size: NA
J: TRBJ2-7
V: TRBV30
DNA: TGTGCCTGGAGTGAGACAGGGTACGAGCAGTACTTC
CDR3: CAWSETGYEQYF

D: NA
size: NA
J: TRBJ2-7
V: TRBV4-2
DNA: TGTGCCAGCAGCCAAGTTACAGGGGAGGTTGAAAACGAGCAGTACTTC
CDR3: CASSQVTGEVENEQYF

D: TRBD2
size: NA
J: TRBJ2-3
V: TRBV12-5
DNA: TGTGCTAGTGGTAATAGCGGGAGTGATACGCAGTATTTT
CDR3: CASGNSGSDTQYF

D: TRBD1
size: few
J: TRBJ1-1
V: TRBV30
DNA: TGTGCCTGGAGTGGAGGGGGCGGCACTGAAGCTTTCTTT
CDR3: CAWSGGGGTEAFF

D: NA
size: NA
J: TRBJ2-5
V: TRBV5-4
DNA: TGTGCCAGCAGCCGGACCCCTGACAGTCAGGAGACCCAGTACTTC
CDR3: CASSRTPDSQETQYF

D: TRBD2
size: NA
J: TRBJ2-1
V: TRBV7-9
DNA: TGTGCCAGCAGCTCCCCGGGACTAGCGGGTCTATCCTACAATGAGCAGTTCTTC
CDR3: CASSSPGLAGLSYNEQFF

D: NA
size: NA
J: TRBJ2-1
V: TRBV9
DNA: TGTGCCAGCAGCGTGGGGCAGACCGATAGCTCCTACAATGAGCAGTTCTTC
CDR3: CASSVGQTDSSYNEQFF

D: TRBD2
size: NA
J: TRBJ2-7
V: TRBV4-2
DNA: TGTGCCAGCAGCCAAGCTAGCGGGAGATCCTACGAGCAGTACTTC
CDR3: CASSQASGRSYEQYF

D: NA
size: NA
J: TRBJ1-1
V: TRBV7-2
DNA: TGTGCCAGCAGCCTTGGGACAACGAACACTGAAGCTTTCTTT
CDR3: CASSLGTTNTEAFF

D: NA
size: NA
J: TRBJ1-1
V: TRBV27
DNA: TGTGCCAGCAGTCCCAACCCACAGAACACTGAAGCTTTCTTT
CDR3: CASSPNPQNTEAFF

D: TRBD2
size: NA
J: TRBJ2-1
V: TRBV6-5
DNA: TGTGCCAGCCGACGTAGCGGGGGCCCTAACAATGAGCAGTTCTTC
CDR3: CASRRSGGPNNEQFF

D: NA
size: NA
J: TRBJ2-4
V: TRBV11-2
DNA: TGTGCCAGCAGCTCCGACAGCTCCTTCGGGTTTCAGTACTTC
CDR3: CASSSDSSFGFQYF

D: TRBD2
size: NA
J: TRBJ2-7
V: TRBV27
DNA: TGTGCCAGCGGTGTGGGACTAGGGGCCGAGCAGTACTTC
CDR3: CASGVGLGAEQYF

D: NA
size: NA
J: TRBJ2-3
V: TRBV10-1
DNA: TGCGCCAGCTCTTCTGGTAGCGGCCCAGATACGCAGTATTTT
CDR3: CASSSGSGPDTQYF

D: TRBD1
size: NA
J: TRBJ2-2
V: TRBV7-2
DNA: TGTGCCAGCAGCCAAACTTCCGGGACAGGGGGCACCGGGGAGCTGTTTTTT
CDR3: CASSQTSGTGGTGELFF

D: TRBD1
size: NA
J: TRBJ2-5
V: TRBV28
DNA: TGTGCCAGCAGACAAACAGGGGTGGGGCAAGAGACCCAGTACTTC
CDR3: CASRQTGVGQETQYF

D: NA
size: NA
J: TRBJ2-1
V: TRBV2
DNA: TGTGCCAGCAGGGGAGTGGCAAACAATGAGCAGTTCTTC
CDR3: CASRGVANNEQFF

D: TRBD1
size: NA
J: TRBJ2-1
V: TRBV19
DNA: TGTGCCAGTAGTATAACCGGGACAGGGATTCTGTTCTTC
CDR3: CASSITGTGILFF

D: NA
size: NA
J: TRBJ2-5
V: TRBV11-3
DNA: TGTGCCAGCAGCTCACGGGGGGAGACCCAGTACTTC
CDR3: CASSSRGETQYF

D: TRBD1
size: NA
J: TRBJ2-5
V: TRBV6-5
DNA: TGTGCCAGCAGTTACTCGGGACAGGGGGCTCGGGAGACCCAGTACTTC
CDR3: CASSYSGQGARETQYF

D: TRBD2
size: NA
J: TRBJ2-3
V: TRBV5-3
DNA: TGTGCCAGAAGCGAACGATTGACTAGCGGGGGGGGATTGGGTACGCAGTATTTT
CDR3: CARSERLTSGGGLGTQYF

D: NA
size: NA
J: TRBJ2-6
V: TRBV11-2
DNA: TGTGCCAGCAGCTTAGATGTATTCTCTGGGGCCAACGTCCTGACTTTC
CDR3: CASSLDVFSGANVLTF

D: TRBD1
size: NA
J: TRBJ1-4
V: TRBV2
DNA: TGTGCCAGCAGTGTTAAGGGGGCCGGGGTGGCAACTAATGAAAAACTGTTTTTT
CDR3: CASSVKGAGVATNEKLFF

D: TRBD1
size: NA
J: TRBJ2-5
V: TRBV7-2
DNA: TGTGCCAGCAGTTCTAGACAGGGGGCGGAGACCCAGTACTTC
CDR3: CASSSRQGAETQYF

D: NA
size: NA
J: TRBJ2-7
V: TRBV15
DNA: TGTGCCACCAGCAGCAGGGTGAGCTCCTACGAGCAGTACTTC
CDR3: CATSSRVSSYEQYF

D: NA
size: NA
J: TRBJ2-7
V: TRBV28
DNA: TGTGCCAGCAGTGGGCAGGAGAGGACAGATTCCTACGAGCAGTACTTC
CDR3: CASSGQERTDSYEQYF

D: NA
size: NA
J: TRBJ2-7
V: TRBV28
DNA: TGTGCCAGCAGAACCGGACTCCCCTACGAGCAGTACTTC
CDR3: CASRTGLPYEQYF

D: NA
size: few
J: TRBJ2-5
V: TRBV7-3
DNA: TGTGCCAGCAGCTCCGGGACTTCGACGGGGACCCAGTACTTC
CDR3: CASSSGTSTGTQYF

D: NA
size: NA
J: TRBJ2-3
V: TRBV4-2
DNA: TGTGCCAGCAGCCAAGATCACGGGGGAGGCACAGATACGCAGTATTTT
CDR3: CASSQDHGGGTDTQYF

D: NA
size: NA
J: TRBJ2-1
V: TRBV5-4
DNA: TGTGCCAGCAGTATACAGGGCGGGCCGGCCGATGAGCAGTTCTTC
CDR3: CASSIQGGPADEQFF

D: TRBD2
size: NA
J: TRBJ2-5
V: TRBV5-4
DNA: TGTGCCAGCAGCTTGAAGCGGGAGTATACAGAGACCCAGTACTTC
CDR3: CASSLKREYTETQYF

D: NA
size: NA
J: TRBJ2-2
V: TRBV7-3
DNA: TGTGCCAGCAGCCCCTCCGTAGGGGAGCTGTTTTTT
CDR3: CASSPSVGELFF

D: NA
size: once
J: TRBJ2-3
V: TRBV18
DNA: TGTGCCAGCTCACCTGGAGCAGGGCAGACAGATACGCAGTATTTT
CDR3: CASSPGAGQTDTQYF

D: NA
size: NA
J: TRBJ2-3
V: TRBV4-2
DNA: TGTGCCAGCAGCGAAAGGGGGACGGCAGATACGCAGTATTTT
CDR3: CASSERGTADTQYF

D: TRBD1
size: NA
J: TRBJ1-2
V: TRBV29-1
DNA: TGCAGCGTTGACCAAGGGGGCACGATCTATGGCTACACCTTC
CDR3: CSVDQGGTIYGYTF

D: NA
size: NA
J: TRBJ1-5
V: TRBV7-2
DNA: TGTGCCAGCAGCCGTCGGGATCAGCCCCAGCATTTT
CDR3: CASSRRDQPQHF

D: NA
size: once
J: TRBJ2-1
V: TRBV30
DNA: TGTGCCTGGAGTGCGGGAGCGGTGAATGAGCAGTTCTTC
CDR3: CAWSAGAVNEQFF

D: NA
size: once
J: TRBJ2-1
V: TRBV4-1
DNA: TGCGCCAGCAGCCCGGGGAGCGATGAGCAGTTCTTC
CDR3: CASSPGSDEQFF

D: NA
size: NA
J: TRBJ1-3
V: TRBV28
DNA: TGTGCCAGCACTATTAAAGCGGAGAACACCATATATTTT
CDR3: CASTIKAENTIYF

D: NA
size: once
J: TRBJ1-2
V: TRBV5-1
DNA: TGCGCCAGCAGCTTGGACACGAACTATGGCTACACCTTC
CDR3: CASSLDTNYGYTF

D: NA
size: NA
J: TRBJ2-3
V: TRBV7-2
DNA: TGTGCCAGCAAGTTCTATGAGAGAGATACGCAGTATTTT
CDR3: CASKFYERDTQYF

D: TRBD2
size: NA
J: TRBJ2-3
V: TRBV10-3
DNA: TGTGCCATCAGTGAGGGACTAGCGGGAGCTACGCAGTATTTT
CDR3: CAISEGLAGATQYF

D: TRBD1
size: NA
J: TRBJ1-1
V: TRBV7-9
DNA: TGTGCCAGCAGCTCGAGGACAGGGGAGCAGGCTTTCTTT
CDR3: CASSSRTGEQAFF

D: NA
size: NA
J: TRBJ1-3
V: TRBV7-3
DNA: TGTGCCAGCAGCTTAGGCGGGGGACCTAGGGGCACCATATATTTT
CDR3: CASSLGGGPRGTIYF

D: TRBD2
size: few
J: TRBJ2-3
V: TRBV7-7
DNA: TGTGCCAGCTCCGCGGGGGGGACCCTCACAGATACGCAGTATTTT
CDR3: CASSAGGTLTDTQYF

D: NA
size: NA
J: TRBJ2-7
V: TRBV25-1
DNA: TGTGCCAGCAGTCTCGGGGGACCCTACGAGCAGTACTTC
CDR3: CASSLGGPYEQYF

D: TRBD2
size: NA
J: TRBJ2-5
V: TRBV5-1
DNA: TGCGCCAGCAGCTTGCGGTCTAGCGGGAAGACCCAGTACTTC
CDR3: CASSLRSSGKTQYF

D: NA
size: NA
J: TRBJ2-7
V: TRBV2
DNA: TGTGCCAGCAGGAGGGCATGGGACATTCACGAGCAGTACTTC
CDR3: CASRRAWDIHEQYF